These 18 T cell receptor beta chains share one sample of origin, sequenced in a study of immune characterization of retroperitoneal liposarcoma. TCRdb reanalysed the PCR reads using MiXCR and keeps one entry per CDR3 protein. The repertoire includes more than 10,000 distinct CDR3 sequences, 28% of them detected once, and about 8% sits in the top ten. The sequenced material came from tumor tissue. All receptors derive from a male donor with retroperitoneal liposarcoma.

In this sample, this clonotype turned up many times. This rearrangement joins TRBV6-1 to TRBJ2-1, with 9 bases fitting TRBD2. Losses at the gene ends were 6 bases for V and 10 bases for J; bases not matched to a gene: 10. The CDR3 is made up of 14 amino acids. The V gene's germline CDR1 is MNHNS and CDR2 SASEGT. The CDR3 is CASRTLGTSWEQFF. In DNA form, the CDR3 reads TGTGCCAGCAGAACCTTAGGGACTAGCTGGGAGCAGTTCTTC.

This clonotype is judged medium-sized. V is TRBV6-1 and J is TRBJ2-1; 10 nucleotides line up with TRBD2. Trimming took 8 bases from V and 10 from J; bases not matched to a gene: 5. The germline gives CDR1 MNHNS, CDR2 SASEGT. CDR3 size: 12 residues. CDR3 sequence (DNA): TGTGCCAGCGAGCGGGAGGGGTACGAGCAGTTCTTC. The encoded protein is CASEREGYEQFF.

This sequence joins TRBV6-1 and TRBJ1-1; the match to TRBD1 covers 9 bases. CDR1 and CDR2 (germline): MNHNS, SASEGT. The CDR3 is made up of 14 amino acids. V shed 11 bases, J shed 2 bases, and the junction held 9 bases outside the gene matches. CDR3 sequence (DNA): TGTGCCTCGAGCCGGACAGGGGCAAACACTGAAGCTTTCTTT. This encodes CASSRTGANTEAFF.

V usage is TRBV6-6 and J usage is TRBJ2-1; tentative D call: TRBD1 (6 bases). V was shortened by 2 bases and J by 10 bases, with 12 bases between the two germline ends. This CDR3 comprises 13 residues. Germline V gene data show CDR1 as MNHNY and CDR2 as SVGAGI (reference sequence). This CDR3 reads CASSYTGNYEQFF. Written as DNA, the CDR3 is TGTGCCAGCAGTTACACAGGGAACTACGAGCAGTTCTTC.

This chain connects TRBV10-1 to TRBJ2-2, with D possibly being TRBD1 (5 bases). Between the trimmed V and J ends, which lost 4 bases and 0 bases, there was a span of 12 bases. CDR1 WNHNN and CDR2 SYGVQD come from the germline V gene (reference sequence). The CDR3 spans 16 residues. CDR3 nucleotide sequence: TGCGCCAGCAGTGGACAGTCGTTACCGAACACCGGGGAGCTGTTTTTT. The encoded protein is CASSGQSLPNTGELFF.

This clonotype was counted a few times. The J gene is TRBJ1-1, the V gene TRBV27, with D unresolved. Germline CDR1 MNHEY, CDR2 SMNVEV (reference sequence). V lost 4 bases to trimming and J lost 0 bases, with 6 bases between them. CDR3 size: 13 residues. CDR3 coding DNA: TGTGCCAGCAGTTCGGACGTGAACACTGAAGCTTTCTTT. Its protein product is CASSSDVNTEAFF.

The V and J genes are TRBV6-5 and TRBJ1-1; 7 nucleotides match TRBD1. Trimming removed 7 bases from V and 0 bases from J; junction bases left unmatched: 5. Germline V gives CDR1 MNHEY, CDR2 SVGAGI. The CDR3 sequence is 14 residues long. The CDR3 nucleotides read TGTGCCAGCAAACCGACAGGGATGAACACTGAAGCTTTCTTT. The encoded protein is CASKPTGMNTEAFF.

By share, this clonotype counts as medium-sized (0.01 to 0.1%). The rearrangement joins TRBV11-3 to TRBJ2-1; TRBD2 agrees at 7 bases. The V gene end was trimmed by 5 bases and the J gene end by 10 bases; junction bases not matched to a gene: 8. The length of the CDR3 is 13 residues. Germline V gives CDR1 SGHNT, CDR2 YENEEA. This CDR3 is CASSAGIGREQFF. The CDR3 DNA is TGTGCCAGCAGCGCCGGGATCGGGAGGGAGCAGTTCTTC. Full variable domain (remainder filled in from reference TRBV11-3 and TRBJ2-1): EAGVVQSPRYKIIEKKQPVAFWCNPISGHNTLYWYLQNLGQGPELLIRYENEEAVDDSQLPKDRFSAERLKGVDSTLKIQPAELGDSAVYLCASSAGIGREQFFGPGTRLTVL.

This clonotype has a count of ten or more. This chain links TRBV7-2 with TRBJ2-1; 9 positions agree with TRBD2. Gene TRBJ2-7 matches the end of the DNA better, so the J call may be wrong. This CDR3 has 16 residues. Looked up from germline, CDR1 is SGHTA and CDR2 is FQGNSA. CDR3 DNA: TGTGCCAGCAGCAAGAGTCGGGCGGGAGGGGAAGTCGAGCAGTACTTC. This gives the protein CASSKSRAGGEVEQYF.

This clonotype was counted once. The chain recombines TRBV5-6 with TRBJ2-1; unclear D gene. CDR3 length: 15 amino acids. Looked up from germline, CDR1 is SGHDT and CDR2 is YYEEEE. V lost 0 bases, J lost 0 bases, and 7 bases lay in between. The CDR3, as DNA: TGTGCCAGCAGCTTGGTGTCGGGCTCCTACAATGAGCAGTTCTTC. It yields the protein CASSLVSGSYNEQFF.

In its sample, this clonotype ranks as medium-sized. CDR3 nucleotide sequence: TGTGCCAGCAGCTTAGAATATACCTCCTACAATGAGCAGTACTTC. Translation gives CASSLEYTSYNEQYF. The chain combines TRBV7-2 with TRBJ2-1, with no clear D. The J call may be faulty, since TRBJ2-7 better matches the DNA end. The CDR3 has 15 amino acids. Germline CDR1 is SGHTA and CDR2 is FQGNSA.

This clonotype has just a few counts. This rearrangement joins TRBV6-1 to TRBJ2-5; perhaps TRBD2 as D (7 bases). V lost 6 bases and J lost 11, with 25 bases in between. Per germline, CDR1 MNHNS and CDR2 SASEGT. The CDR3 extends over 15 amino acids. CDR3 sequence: CASSSPGGSYNEQYF. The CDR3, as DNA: TGTGCCAGCAGCTCCCCGGGGGGCAGCTACAATGAGCAGTACTTC.

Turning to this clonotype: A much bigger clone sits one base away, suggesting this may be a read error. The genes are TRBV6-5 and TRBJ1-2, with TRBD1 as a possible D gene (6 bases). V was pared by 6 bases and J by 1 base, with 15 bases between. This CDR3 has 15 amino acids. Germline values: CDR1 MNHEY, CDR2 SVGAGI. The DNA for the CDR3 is TGTGCCAGCAGGCGGGACACGAGCATTAACTATGGCTACACCTTC. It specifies CASRRDTSINYGYTF.

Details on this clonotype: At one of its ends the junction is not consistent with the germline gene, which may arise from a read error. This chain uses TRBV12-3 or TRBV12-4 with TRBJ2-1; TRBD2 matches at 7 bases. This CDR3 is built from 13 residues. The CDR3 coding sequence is TGTGTCAGCAGCCTGGGGGGGTGGGGGGAGCAGTTCTTC. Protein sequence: CVSSLGGWGEQFF.

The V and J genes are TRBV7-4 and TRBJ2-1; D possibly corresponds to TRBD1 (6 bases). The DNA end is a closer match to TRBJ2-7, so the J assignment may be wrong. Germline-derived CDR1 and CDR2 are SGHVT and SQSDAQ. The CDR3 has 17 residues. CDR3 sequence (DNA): TGTGCCAGCAGCAATCCGGGACACCAAAGCTCCTACAATGAGCAGTACTTC. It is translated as CASSNPGHQSSYNEQYF.

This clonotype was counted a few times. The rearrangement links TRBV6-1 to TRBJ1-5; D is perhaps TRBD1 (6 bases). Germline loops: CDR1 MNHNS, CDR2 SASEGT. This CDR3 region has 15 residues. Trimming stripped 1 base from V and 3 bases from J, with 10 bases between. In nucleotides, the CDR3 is TGTGCCAGCAGTGAAGTTGGGGGCCTCAATCAGCCCCAGCATTTT. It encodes CASSEVGGLNQPQHF.

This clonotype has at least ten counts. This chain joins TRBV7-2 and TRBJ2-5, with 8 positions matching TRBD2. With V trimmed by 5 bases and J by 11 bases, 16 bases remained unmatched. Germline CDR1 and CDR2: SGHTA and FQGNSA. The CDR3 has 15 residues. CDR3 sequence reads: CASSLRTSQGNEQYF. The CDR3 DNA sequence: TGTGCCAGCAGCCTTCGGACTAGCCAGGGCAATGAGCAGTACTTC.

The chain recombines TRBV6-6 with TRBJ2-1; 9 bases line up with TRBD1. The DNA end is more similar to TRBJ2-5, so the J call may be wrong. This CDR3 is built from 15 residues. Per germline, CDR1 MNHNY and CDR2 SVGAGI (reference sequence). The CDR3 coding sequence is TGTGCCAGCAGTTACGGGACAGGGATACAAGAGACCCAGTACTTC. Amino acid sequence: CASSYGTGIQETQYF.